This T cell receptor beta chain was obtained from a study of technical replicates of blood from a handful of donors (dated by TCRdb to 2016 to 2017). As concerns this clone: Its antigen is unknown. Nothing much larger sits one base from this clone, and base qualities are not available.

The receptor library was made with the immunoSEQ multiplex PCR assay. This is the immuneACCESS table as TCRdb keeps it, with only in-frame sequences that have V and J called. A part of the clones is gone; compared with another copy, unresolved V genes explain less than half, and the rest is unexplained. In all, the sample holds tens of thousands of clones, and 85% to 95% of those were seen once. The top ten clonotypes cover 4% to 5% of the sample. V has 5 bases trimmed and J has 3 bases trimmed; junction bases matching no gene number 10. The germline V gene (reference sequence) supplies CDR1 SEHNR and CDR2 FQNEAQ. Taken from cysteine to phenylalanine, the CDR3 has 17 residues. CDR3 DNA only is kept here, 51 bases in frame from base 1.

The clonotype comes from a human donor in good health. Some clones in this sample may be carry-over from other donors' samples. The chain was built from TRBV7-9 and TRBJ1-4; 9 middle bases align to TRBD1. Sequences were obtained from PBMCs. The nucleotide sequence is TGTGCCAGCAGCCGATCAACAGGGGGCAGAGCTAATGAAAAACTGTTTTTT. This gives the protein CASSRSTGGRANEKLFF.